These T cell receptor beta chains were read from a single sample in a study of blood T cells in healthy people across ages. Via MiXCR, TCRdb re-called the 5' RACE reads, giving one row per CDR3 protein. The sample carries around 1,900,000 distinct CDR3 sequences, approximately 39% recorded once. What was sequenced was blood. Receptor source: a human donor in good health. Both conserved end residues are part of each CDR3. D genes are given only for firm matches. Size values are once, few and many counts, or a class for expanded clones, and some rows have none.

abundance: .; v_gene: TRBV2; j_gene: TRBJ1-1; d_gene: .; CDR3aa: CASSEWGLQAINTEAFF; CDR3nt: TGTGCCAGCAGTGAATGGGGTTTACAGGCGATAAACACTGAAGCTTTCTTT
abundance: few; v_gene: TRBV7-2; j_gene: TRBJ2-3; d_gene: .; CDR3aa: CASSLSSGSSTDTQYF; CDR3nt: TGTGCCAGCAGCTTGAGCTCGGGTTCCAGCACAGATACGCAGTATTTT
abundance: once; v_gene: TRBV30; j_gene: TRBJ2-5; d_gene: .; CDR3aa: CAWSIGSGETQYF; CDR3nt: TGTGCCTGGAGCATTGGCTCGGGAGAGACCCAGTACTTC
abundance: .; v_gene: TRBV14; j_gene: TRBJ2-1; d_gene: .; CDR3aa: CASSRTAFYNEQFF; CDR3nt: TGTGCCAGCAGCCGCACAGCATTCTACAATGAGCAGTTCTTC
abundance: .; v_gene: TRBV12-3/TRBV12-4; j_gene: TRBJ2-7; d_gene: TRBD1; CDR3aa: CASSPFGQEKYGQYF; CDR3nt: TGTGCCAGCAGTCCTTTTGGACAGGAGAAATACGGGCAGTACTTC
abundance: .; v_gene: TRBV7-2; j_gene: TRBJ2-1; d_gene: TRBD1; CDR3aa: CASSLPDRLQFF; CDR3nt: TGTGCCAGCAGCCTCCCGGACAGGTTGCAGTTCTTC
abundance: few; v_gene: TRBV20-1; j_gene: TRBJ2-1; d_gene: .; CDR3aa: CSARYPGGSHYNEQFF; CDR3nt: TGCAGTGCTAGATATCCGGGCGGGTCGCACTACAATGAGCAGTTCTTC
abundance: .; v_gene: TRBV10-3; j_gene: TRBJ1-1; d_gene: TRBD1; CDR3aa: CAITMDRDTEAFF; CDR3nt: TGTGCCATCACCATGGACAGGGACACTGAAGCTTTCTTT
abundance: .; v_gene: TRBV30; j_gene: TRBJ1-1; d_gene: .; CDR3aa: CAWTPDRNTEAFF; CDR3nt: TGTGCCTGGACACCGGACAGGAACACTGAAGCTTTCTTT
abundance: .; v_gene: TRBV20-1; j_gene: TRBJ2-1; d_gene: TRBD2; CDR3aa: CNARPLAGETNEQFF; CDR3nt: TGCAATGCTAGACCGCTAGCGGGGGAAACCAATGAGCAGTTCTTC
abundance: few; v_gene: TRBV4-3; j_gene: TRBJ2-5; d_gene: .; CDR3aa: CASSQVWGGGGETQYF; CDR3nt: TGCGCCAGCAGCCAAGTCTGGGGAGGGGGAGGTGAGACCCAGTACTTC
abundance: .; v_gene: TRBV4-1; j_gene: TRBJ1-1; d_gene: TRBD1; CDR3aa: CASGQGTNTEAFF; CDR3nt: TGCGCCAGCGGACAGGGGACGAACACTGAAGCTTTCTTT
abundance: .; v_gene: TRBV4-1; j_gene: TRBJ2-1; d_gene: .; CDR3aa: CASSQELGDEQFF; CDR3nt: TGCGCCAGCAGCCAAGAGCTTGGCGATGAGCAGTTCTTC
abundance: .; v_gene: TRBV4-3; j_gene: TRBJ2-7; d_gene: TRBD1; CDR3aa: CASSQARDSSYEQYF; CDR3nt: TGCGCCAGCAGCCAAGCCAGGGACAGCTCCTACGAGCAGTACTTC
abundance: few; v_gene: TRBV5-1; j_gene: TRBJ2-1; d_gene: TRBD2; CDR3aa: CASSWGLANNEQFF; CDR3nt: TGCGCCAGCAGCTGGGGACTAGCGAACAATGAGCAGTTCTTC
abundance: few; v_gene: TRBV10-3; j_gene: TRBJ1-1; d_gene: .; CDR3aa: CAISELENTEAFF; CDR3nt: TGTGCCATCAGTGAGTTGGAGAACACTGAAGCTTTCTTT
abundance: .; v_gene: TRBV14; j_gene: TRBJ2-6; d_gene: .; CDR3aa: CASSPAYAGANVLTF; CDR3nt: TGTGCCAGCAGCCCCGCATATGCTGGGGCCAACGTCCTGACTTTC
abundance: few; v_gene: TRBV20-1; j_gene: TRBJ2-1; d_gene: TRBD2; CDR3aa: CSASRASGGARGLSNEQFF; CDR3nt: TGCAGTGCTAGTAGGGCTAGCGGGGGGGCTAGGGGTCTCTCCAATGAGCAGTTCTTC
abundance: few; v_gene: TRBV6-2/TRBV6-3; j_gene: TRBJ2-1; d_gene: TRBD1; CDR3aa: CASRPRGDRGNEQFF; CDR3nt: TGTGCCAGCAGGCCCCGAGGGGACAGGGGTAATGAGCAGTTCTTC
abundance: few; v_gene: TRBV20-1; j_gene: TRBJ2-1; d_gene: .; CDR3aa: CSASRGGSAYNEQFF; CDR3nt: TGCAGTGCTAGTAGGGGAGGCAGTGCCTACAATGAGCAGTTCTTC
abundance: .; v_gene: TRBV4-2; j_gene: TRBJ2-4; d_gene: TRBD2; CDR3aa: CASSQEGRGLAKNIQYF; CDR3nt: TGTGCCAGCAGCCAAGAGGGGAGGGGACTAGCCAAAAACATTCAGTACTTC
abundance: .; v_gene: TRBV7-9; j_gene: TRBJ2-7; d_gene: .; CDR3aa: CASSETGISYEQYF; CDR3nt: TGTGCCAGCAGTGAGACAGGTATCTCCTACGAGCAGTACTTC
abundance: few; v_gene: TRBV5-1; j_gene: TRBJ2-6; d_gene: .; CDR3aa: CASSVTSGANVLTF; CDR3nt: TGCGCCAGCAGCGTAACCTCTGGGGCCAACGTCCTGACTTTC
abundance: .; v_gene: TRBV7-9; j_gene: TRBJ1-2; d_gene: .; CDR3aa: CASSETRRFYGYTF; CDR3nt: TGTGCCAGCTCCGAGACGAGACGGTTCTATGGCTACACCTTC
abundance: once; v_gene: TRBV7-9; j_gene: TRBJ2-3; d_gene: .; CDR3aa: CASSLGRSSEADTQYF; CDR3nt: TGTGCCAGCAGCTTAGGCCGTAGTTCCGAGGCAGATACGCAGTATTTT
abundance: many; v_gene: TRBV12-3/TRBV12-4; j_gene: TRBJ2-1; d_gene: TRBD2; CDR3aa: CASSSGTSGGGSYNEQFF; CDR3nt: TGTGCCAGCAGTTCCGGGACTAGCGGGGGTGGTTCCTACAATGAGCAGTTCTTC
abundance: few; v_gene: TRBV21-1; j_gene: TRBJ2-3; d_gene: .; CDR3aa: CASSKSDGSESTDTQYF; CDR3nt: TGTGCCAGCAGCAAGTCGGACGGTAGCGAGAGCACGGATACGCAGTATTTT
abundance: .; v_gene: TRBV10-3; j_gene: TRBJ2-5; d_gene: .; CDR3aa: CAISDWISETQYF; CDR3nt: TGTGCCATTTCGGACTGGATATCAGAGACCCAGTACTTC
abundance: .; v_gene: TRBV24-1; j_gene: TRBJ2-4; d_gene: .; CDR3aa: CAASDAGQAKNIQYF; CDR3nt: TGTGCCGCCAGTGATGCGGGACAGGCCAAAAACATTCAGTACTTC